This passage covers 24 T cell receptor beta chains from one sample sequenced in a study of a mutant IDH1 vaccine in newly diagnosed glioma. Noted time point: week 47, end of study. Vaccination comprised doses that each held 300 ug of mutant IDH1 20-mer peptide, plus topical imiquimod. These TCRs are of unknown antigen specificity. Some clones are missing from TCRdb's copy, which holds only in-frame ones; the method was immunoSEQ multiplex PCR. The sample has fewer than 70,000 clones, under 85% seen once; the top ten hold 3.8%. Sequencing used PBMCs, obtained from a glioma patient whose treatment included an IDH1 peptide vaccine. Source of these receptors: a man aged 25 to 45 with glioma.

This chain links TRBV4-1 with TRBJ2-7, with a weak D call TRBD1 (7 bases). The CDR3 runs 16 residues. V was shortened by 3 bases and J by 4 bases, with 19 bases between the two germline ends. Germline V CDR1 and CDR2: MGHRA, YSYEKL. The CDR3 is CASSHPRQGSGYEQYF. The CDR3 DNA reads TGCGCCAGCAGCCATCCCAGACAGGGAAGCGGGTACGAGCAGTACTTC.

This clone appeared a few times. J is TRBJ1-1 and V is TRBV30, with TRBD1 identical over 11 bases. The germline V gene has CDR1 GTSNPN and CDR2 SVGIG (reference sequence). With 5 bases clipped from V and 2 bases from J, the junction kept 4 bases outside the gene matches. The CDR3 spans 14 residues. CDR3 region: CAWGQGAENTEAFF. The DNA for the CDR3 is TGTGCCTGGGGACAGGGGGCCGAAAACACTGAAGCTTTCTTT. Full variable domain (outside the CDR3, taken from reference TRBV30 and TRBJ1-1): SQTIHQWPATLVQPVGSPLSLECTVEGTSNPNLYWYRQAAGRGLQLLFYSVGIGQISSEVPQNLSASRPQDRQFILSSKKLLLSDSGFYLCAWGQGAENTEAFFGQGTRLTVV.

The CDR3 nucleotides are TGTGCCAGCAGCCAAGACTTAACCCGCGGCCTTTCTGGAAACACCATATATTTT. Translating it yields CASSQDLTRGLSGNTIYF. The V call is TRBV28, the J call TRBJ1-3; D not certain. This CDR3 comprises 18 residues. Trimming left V 6 bases short and J 1 base short, with 22 bases between. CDR1 and CDR2 (germline): MDHEN, SYDVKM.

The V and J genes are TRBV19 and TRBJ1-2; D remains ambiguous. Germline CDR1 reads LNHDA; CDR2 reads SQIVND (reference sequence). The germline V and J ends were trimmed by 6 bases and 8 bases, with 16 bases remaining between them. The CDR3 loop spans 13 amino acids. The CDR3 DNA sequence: TGTGCCAGTAGCCCCAGAAAATCGAGCGGCTACACCTTC. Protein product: CASSPRKSSGYTF.

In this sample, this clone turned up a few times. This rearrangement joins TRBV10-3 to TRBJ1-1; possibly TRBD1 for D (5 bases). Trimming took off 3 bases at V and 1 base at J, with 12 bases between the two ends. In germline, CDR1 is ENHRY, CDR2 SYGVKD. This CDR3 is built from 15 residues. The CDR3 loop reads CAISDLSGPNTEAFF. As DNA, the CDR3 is TGTGCCATCAGTGACCTTTCGGGACCGAACACTGAAGCTTTCTTT.

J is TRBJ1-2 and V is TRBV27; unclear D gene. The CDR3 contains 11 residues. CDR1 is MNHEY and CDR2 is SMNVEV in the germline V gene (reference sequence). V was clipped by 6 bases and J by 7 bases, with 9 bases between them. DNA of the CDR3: TGTGCCAGCAGGGAGGGCAGTGGCTACACCTTC. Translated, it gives CASREGSGYTF.

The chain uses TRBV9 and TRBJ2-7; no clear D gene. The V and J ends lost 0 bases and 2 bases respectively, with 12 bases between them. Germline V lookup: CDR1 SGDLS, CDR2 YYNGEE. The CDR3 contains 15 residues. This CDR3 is CASSVEGQATYEQYF. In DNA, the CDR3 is TGTGCCAGCAGCGTAGAAGGGCAGGCCACCTACGAGCAGTACTTC. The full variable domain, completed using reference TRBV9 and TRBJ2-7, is DSGVTQTPKHLITATGQRVTLRCSPRSGDLSVYWYQQSLDQGLQFLIQYYNGEERAKGNILERFSAQQFPDLHSELNLSSLELGDSALYFCASSVEGQATYEQYFGPGTRLTVT.

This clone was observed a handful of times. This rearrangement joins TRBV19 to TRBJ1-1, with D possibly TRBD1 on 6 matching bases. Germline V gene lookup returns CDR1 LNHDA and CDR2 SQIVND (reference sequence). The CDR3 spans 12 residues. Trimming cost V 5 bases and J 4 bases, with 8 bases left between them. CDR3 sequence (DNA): TGTGCCAGTAGTTGGGGGCGCACTGAAGCTTTCTTT. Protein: CASSWGRTEAFF.

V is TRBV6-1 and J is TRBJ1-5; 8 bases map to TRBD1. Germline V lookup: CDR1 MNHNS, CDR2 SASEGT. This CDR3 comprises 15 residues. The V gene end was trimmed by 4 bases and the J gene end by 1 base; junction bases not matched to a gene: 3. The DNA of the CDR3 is TGTGCCAGCAGTGGTGGACAGGGAAGCAATCAGCCCCAGCATTTT. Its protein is CASSGGQGSNQPQHF.

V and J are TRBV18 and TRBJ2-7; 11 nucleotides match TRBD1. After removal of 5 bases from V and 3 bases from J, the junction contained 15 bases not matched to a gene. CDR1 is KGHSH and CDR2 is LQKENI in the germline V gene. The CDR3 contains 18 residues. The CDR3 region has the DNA TGTGCCAGCTCAAAGGGGGACAGGGGGTTATATTATCGCTACGAGCAGTACTTC. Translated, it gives CASSKGDRGLYYRYEQYF.

This CDR3 reads CASSEIVSVEAFF. The CDR3 bases are TGTGCCAGCAGTGAAATAGTGAGTGTTGAAGCTTTCTTT. This chain links TRBV25-1 with TRBJ1-1; D unresolved. Trimming shortened V by 2 bases and J by 7 bases, and 11 bases separated the two germline ends. CDR3 size: 13 residues. Germline loops: CDR1 MGHDK, CDR2 SYGVNS.

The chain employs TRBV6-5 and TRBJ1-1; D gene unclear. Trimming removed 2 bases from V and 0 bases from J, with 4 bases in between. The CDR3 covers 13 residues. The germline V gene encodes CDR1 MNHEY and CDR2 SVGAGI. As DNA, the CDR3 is TGTGCCAGCAGTTACGGGATGAACACTGAAGCTTTCTTT. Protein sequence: CASSYGMNTEAFF.

The CDR3 nucleotides read TGTGCCAGCAGTCCGCTAGCAACTAACTATGGCTACACCTTC. It is translated as CASSPLATNYGYTF. The chain joins TRBV6-6 to TRBJ1-2; D is unresolved. Germline V gene sequence: CDR1 MNHNY, CDR2 SVGAGI (reference sequence). Trimming pared 5 bases from V and 0 bases from J, leaving 10 bases between. The CDR3 covers 14 residues.

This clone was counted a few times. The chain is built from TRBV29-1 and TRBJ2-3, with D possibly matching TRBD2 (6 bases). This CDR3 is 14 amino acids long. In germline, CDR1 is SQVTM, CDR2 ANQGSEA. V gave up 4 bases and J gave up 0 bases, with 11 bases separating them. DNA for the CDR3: TGCAGCGTTGGGGGACTCTCTAGCACAGATACGCAGTATTTT. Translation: CSVGGLSSTDTQYF.

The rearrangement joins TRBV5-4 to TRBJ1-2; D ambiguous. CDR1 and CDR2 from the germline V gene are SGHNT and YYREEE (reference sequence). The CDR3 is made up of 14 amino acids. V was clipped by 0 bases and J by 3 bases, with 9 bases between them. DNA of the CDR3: TGTGCCAGCAGCTTGGATCCCCCCCACTATGGCTACACCTTC. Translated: CASSLDPPHYGYTF. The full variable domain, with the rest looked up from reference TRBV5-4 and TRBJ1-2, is ETGVTQSPTHLIKTRGQQVTLRCSSQSGHNTVSWYQQALGQGPQFIFQYYREEENGRGNFPPRFSGLQFPNYSSELNVNALELDDSALYLCASSLDPPHYGYTFGSGTRLTVV.

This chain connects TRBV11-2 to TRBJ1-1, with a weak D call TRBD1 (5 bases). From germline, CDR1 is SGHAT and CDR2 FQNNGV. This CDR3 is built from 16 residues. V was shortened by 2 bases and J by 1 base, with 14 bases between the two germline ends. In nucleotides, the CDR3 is TGTGCCAGCAGCTTACGCGCATCCGGGGGGAACACTGAAGCTTTCTTT. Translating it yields CASSLRASGGNTEAFF.

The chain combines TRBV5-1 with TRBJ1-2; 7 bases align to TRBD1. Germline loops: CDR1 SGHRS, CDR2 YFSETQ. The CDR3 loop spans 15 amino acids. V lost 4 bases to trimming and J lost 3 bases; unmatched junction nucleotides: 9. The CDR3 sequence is CASSLWGGTDYGYTF. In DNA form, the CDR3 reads TGCGCCAGCAGCCTCTGGGGCGGGACAGACTATGGCTACACCTTC.

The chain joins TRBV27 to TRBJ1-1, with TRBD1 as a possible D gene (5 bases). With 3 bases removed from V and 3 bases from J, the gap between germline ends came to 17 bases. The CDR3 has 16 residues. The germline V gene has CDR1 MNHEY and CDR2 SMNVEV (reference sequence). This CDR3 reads CASSFNRHAGYTEAFF. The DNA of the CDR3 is TGTGCCAGCAGTTTTAACCGCCACGCAGGGTACACTGAAGCTTTCTTT.

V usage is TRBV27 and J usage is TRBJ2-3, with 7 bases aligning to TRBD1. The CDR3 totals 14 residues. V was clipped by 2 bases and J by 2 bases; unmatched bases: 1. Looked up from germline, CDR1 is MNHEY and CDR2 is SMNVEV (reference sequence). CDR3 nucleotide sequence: TGTGCCAGCAGTTTAGACAGGGTCACAGATACGCAGTATTTT. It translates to CASSLDRVTDTQYF.

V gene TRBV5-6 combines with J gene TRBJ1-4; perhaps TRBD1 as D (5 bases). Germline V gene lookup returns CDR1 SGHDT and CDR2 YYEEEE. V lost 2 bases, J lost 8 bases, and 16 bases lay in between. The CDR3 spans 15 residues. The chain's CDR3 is CASSLIRGAEEKLFF. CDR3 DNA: TGTGCCAGCAGCTTAATACGAGGGGCGGAAGAAAAACTGTTTTTT.

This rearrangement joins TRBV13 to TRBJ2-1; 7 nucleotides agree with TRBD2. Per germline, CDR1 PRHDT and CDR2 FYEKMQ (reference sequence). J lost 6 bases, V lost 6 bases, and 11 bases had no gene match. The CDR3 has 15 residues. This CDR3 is CASSSGLVSLNEQFF. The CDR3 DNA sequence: TGTGCCAGCAGTTCAGGACTAGTAAGCCTCAATGAGCAGTTCTTC.

The CDR3 DNA sequence: TGTGCCAGCAGTTCCTTGGGACTAGCGGGGGGCCTCGTCTACGAGCAGTACTTC. Its translation is CASSSLGLAGGLVYEQYF. The chain links TRBV5-8 to TRBJ2-7, with TRBD2 matching over 15 bases. From germline, CDR1 is SGHTS and CDR2 YDEGEE. This CDR3 has 18 amino acids. J was trimmed by 3 bases and V by 5 bases; bases with no gene match: 12.

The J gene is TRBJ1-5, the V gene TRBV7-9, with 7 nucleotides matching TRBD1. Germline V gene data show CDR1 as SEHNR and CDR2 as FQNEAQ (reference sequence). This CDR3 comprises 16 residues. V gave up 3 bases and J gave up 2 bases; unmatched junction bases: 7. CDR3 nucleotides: TGTGCCAGCAGCTTGTTTACAGGGGAAGGCAATCAGCCCCAGCATTTT. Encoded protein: CASSLFTGEGNQPQHF.

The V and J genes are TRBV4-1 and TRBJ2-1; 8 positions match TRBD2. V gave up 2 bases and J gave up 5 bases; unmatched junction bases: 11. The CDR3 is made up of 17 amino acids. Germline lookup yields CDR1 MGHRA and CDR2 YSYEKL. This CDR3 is CASSQKGGGTKNNEQFF. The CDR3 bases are TGCGCCAGCAGCCAAAAAGGCGGGGGGACCAAGAACAATGAGCAGTTCTTC.